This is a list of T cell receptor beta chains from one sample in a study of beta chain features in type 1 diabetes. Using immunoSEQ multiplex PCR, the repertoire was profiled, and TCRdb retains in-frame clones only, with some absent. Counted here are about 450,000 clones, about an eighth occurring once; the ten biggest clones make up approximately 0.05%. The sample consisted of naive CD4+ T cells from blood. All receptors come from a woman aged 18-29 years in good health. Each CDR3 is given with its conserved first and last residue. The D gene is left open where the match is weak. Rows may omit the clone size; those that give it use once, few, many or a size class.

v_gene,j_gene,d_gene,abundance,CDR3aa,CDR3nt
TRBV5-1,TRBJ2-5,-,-,CASSSGRGGWQETQYF,TGCGCCAGCAGCTCCGGCAGGGGGGGCTGGCAAGAGACCCAGTACTTC
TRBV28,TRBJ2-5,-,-,CASSPSRETQYF,TGTGCCAGCAGTCCGTCCCGTGAGACCCAGTACTTC
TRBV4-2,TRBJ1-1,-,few,CASSQDQGRIMNTEAFF,TGTGCCAGCAGCCAAGATCAGGGACGCATTATGAACACTGAAGCTTTCTTT
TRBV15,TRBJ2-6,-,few,CATSRDRGTRAFTGANVLTF,TGTGCCACCAGCAGAGATCGGGGCACCCGGGCCTTTACTGGGGCCAACGTCCTGACTTTC
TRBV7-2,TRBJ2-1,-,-,CASSLTSYNEQFF,TGTGCCAGCAGCCTGACTAGCTACAATGAGCAGTTCTTC
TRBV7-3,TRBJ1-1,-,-,CASSLMGPNTEAFF,TGTGCCAGCAGCTTAATGGGCCCGAACACTGAAGCTTTCTTT
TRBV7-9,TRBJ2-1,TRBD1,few,CASSLQGAINNEQFF,TGTGCCAGCAGCCTACAGGGGGCGATTAACAATGAGCAGTTCTTC
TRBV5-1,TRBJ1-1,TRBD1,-,CASSLAGHRGAEAFF,TGCGCCAGCAGCTTGGCAGGACACAGGGGCGCTGAAGCTTTCTTT
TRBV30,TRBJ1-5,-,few,CAWSERGNQPQHF,TGTGCCTGGAGTGAAAGGGGCAATCAGCCCCAGCATTTT
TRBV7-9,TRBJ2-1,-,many,CASSPPGTWGNEQFF,TGTGCCAGCAGCCCCCCCGGGACTTGGGGGAATGAGCAGTTCTTC
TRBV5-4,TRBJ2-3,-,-,CASSRPGLEADTQYF,TGTGCCAGCAGCCGACCGGGGCTTGAGGCTGATACGCAGTATTTT
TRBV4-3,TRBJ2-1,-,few,CASSQVMSLSSYNEQFF,TGCGCCAGCAGCCAAGTTATGAGTCTTAGCTCCTACAATGAGCAGTTCTTC
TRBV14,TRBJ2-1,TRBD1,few,CASSAGGPEQFF,TGTGCCAGCAGCGCAGGGGGCCCTGAGCAGTTCTTC